Listed below are T cell receptor beta chains from one sample, sequenced in a study of T cell responses to AZD1222 COVID-19 vaccine. Libraries were prepared by immunoSEQ multiplex PCR; TCRdb keeps only in-frame clonotypes and omits some of them. Altogether roughly 90,000 clones are present, 80% to 90% being singletons, with the ten largest covering 5% to 6.5%. The starting material was peripheral blood, obtained on day 0 of AZD1222 vaccination. Source of these receptors: an adult in good health. CDR3s leave out the opening cysteine and the closing phenylalanine or tryptophan.

v_gene	j_gene	CDR3aa
TRBV27	TRBJ2-5	ASSLAGETQY
TRBV6-1	TRBJ1-1	ASSEGTLTEAF
TRBV7-2	TRBJ1-4	ASGPGQWDEKLF
TRBV29-1	TRBJ1-1	SVEEVGGTEAF
TRBV13	TRBJ1-2	ASAIGASSLGYT
TRBV11-3	TRBJ1-4	ASSSWDGSNEKLF
TRBV3-1/TRBV3-2	TRBJ1-6	ASSQGFGNSPLH
TRBV3-1/TRBV3-2	TRBJ2-1	ASSQEPISYNEQF
TRBV19	TRBJ1-5	ASRGTGVNQPQH
TRBV25-1	TRBJ1-2	ASSDQTEARGYT
TRBV18	TRBJ1-1	ASSSLGPGQAAVNTEAF
TRBV5-4	TRBJ2-7	ASSPPGTSFSEQY
TRBV6-1	TRBJ2-2	ASSGGGRGFNTGELF
TRBV7-8	TRBJ1-1	ASSLELGQNTEAF
TRBV3-1/TRBV3-2	TRBJ2-5	ASSPESDLAGETQY
TRBV7-2	TRBJ1-2	ASSLALGRGDGYT
TRBV4-2	TRBJ1-4	ASSSTGSENEKLF
TRBV7-2	TRBJ2-7	ASRLTGGNYEQY
TRBV19	TRBJ2-4	ASSTKVNIQY
TRBV27	TRBJ1-6	ASSLRPRKPPNNSPLH
TRBV29-1	TRBJ1-1	SVDRALGTEAF
TRBV14	TRBJ2-7	ASSQEPGTRHEQY
TRBV6-4	TRBJ1-2	ASSDTTGGGYT
TRBV27	TRBJ2-6	ASSGLSLSGANVLT
TRBV10-2	TRBJ2-5	ASSSPGPSGGTQY
TRBV18	TRBJ1-2	ASSPWTADGYT
TRBV12-3/TRBV12-4	TRBJ1-1	ASSFQNTEAF
TRBV3-1/TRBV3-2	TRBJ1-6	ASSQGRNSPLH
TRBV6-5	TRBJ2-5	ASSTGTGGETQY
TRBV6-5	TRBJ1-2	ASRDSTNYGYT
TRBV28	TRBJ2-1	ASSSLLVKRSYNEQF
TRBV28	TRBJ1-1	ASSLKPGGTEAF
TRBV30	TRBJ1-4	AATGATDEKLF
TRBV7-8	TRBJ2-1	ASSPGRGDEQF
TRBV4-1	TRBJ2-7	ASSQDIRGDEQY
TRBV6-2/TRBV6-3	TRBJ2-2	ASSYPTGAGELF
TRBV5-5	TRBJ2-7	ASSPPGVYEQY
TRBV7-8	TRBJ1-2	ASSLGTGGYYGYT
TRBV12-5	TRBJ2-1	ASVGTSGSNEQF
TRBV30	TRBJ2-7	AWSVRRLTLGYEQY
TRBV2	TRBJ1-5	ASSGRDRVSSSAQH
TRBV19	TRBJ1-1	ASSIRTGPTTEAF
TRBV24-1	TRBJ1-2	ATSVTGSYGYT
TRBV7-9	TRBJ1-4	ASSTTQGVGEKLF
TRBV29-1	TRBJ2-5	SGQQGRETQY
TRBV6-5	TRBJ2-2	ASSDRNVGELF
TRBV4-2	TRBJ1-1	ASSQGGENTEAF
TRBV7-2	TRBJ2-2	ASSLAPGVNTGELF
TRBV30	TRBJ2-6	AWSRRGASSGANVLT
TRBV4-2	TRBJ2-3	ASSQGDRGTDTQY
TRBV2	TRBJ1-4	ASSETEPTNEKLF
TRBV12-3/TRBV12-4	TRBJ2-3	ASSYHTDTQY
TRBV7-9	TRBJ2-7	ASSLDYGSLSHEQY